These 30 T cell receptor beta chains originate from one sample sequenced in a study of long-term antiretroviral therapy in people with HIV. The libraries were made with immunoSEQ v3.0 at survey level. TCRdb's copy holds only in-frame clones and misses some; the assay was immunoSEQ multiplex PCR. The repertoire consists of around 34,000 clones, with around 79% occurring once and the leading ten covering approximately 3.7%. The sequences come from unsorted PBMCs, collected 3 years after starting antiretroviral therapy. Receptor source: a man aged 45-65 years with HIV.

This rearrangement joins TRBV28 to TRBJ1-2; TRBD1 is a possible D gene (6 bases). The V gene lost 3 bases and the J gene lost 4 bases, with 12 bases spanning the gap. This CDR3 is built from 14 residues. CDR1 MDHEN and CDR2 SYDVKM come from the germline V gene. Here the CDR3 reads CASSFGGRGYGYTF. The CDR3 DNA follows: TGTGCCAGCAGTTTTGGGGGGCGAGGCTATGGCTACACCTTC.

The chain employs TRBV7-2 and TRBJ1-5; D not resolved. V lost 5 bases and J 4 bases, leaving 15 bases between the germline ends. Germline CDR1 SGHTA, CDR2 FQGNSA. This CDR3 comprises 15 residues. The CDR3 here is CASSDGSQMNQPQHF. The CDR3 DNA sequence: TGTGCCAGCAGCGACGGATCCCAAATGAATCAGCCCCAGCATTTT.

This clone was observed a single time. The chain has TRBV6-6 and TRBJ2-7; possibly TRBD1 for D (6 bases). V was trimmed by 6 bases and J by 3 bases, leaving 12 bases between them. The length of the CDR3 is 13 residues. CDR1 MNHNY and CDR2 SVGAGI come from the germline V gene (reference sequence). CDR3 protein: CASRNGQNYEQYF. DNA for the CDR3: TGTGCCAGCAGAAACGGACAGAACTACGAGCAGTACTTC.

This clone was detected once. The chain's CDR3 is CASSLFASGTYEQYF. The CDR3 DNA reads as TGTGCCAGCAGTTTATTCGCTAGCGGGACCTACGAGCAGTACTTC. The chain couples TRBV27 to TRBJ2-7, with 9 bases aligning to TRBD2. The germline V gene has CDR1 MNHEY and CDR2 SMNVEV (reference sequence). CDR3 length: 15 amino acids. The V gene end was trimmed by 1 base and the J gene end by 2 bases; junction bases not matched to a gene: 3.

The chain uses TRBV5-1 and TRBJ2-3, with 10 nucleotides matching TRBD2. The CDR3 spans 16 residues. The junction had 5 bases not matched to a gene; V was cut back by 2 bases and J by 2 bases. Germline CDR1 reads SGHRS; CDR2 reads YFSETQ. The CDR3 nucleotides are TGCGCCAGCAGCTTAGGGAGCGGGAGGGCCACAGATACGCAGTATTTT. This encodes CASSLGSGRATDTQYF.

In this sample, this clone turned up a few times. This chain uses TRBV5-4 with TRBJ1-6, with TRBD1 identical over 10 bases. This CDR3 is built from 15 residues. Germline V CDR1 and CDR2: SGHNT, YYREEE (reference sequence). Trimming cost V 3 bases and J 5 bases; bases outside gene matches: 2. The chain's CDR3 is CASSSGQGNNSPLHF. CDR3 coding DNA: TGTGCCAGCAGCTCGGGACAGGGGAATAATTCACCCCTCCACTTT.

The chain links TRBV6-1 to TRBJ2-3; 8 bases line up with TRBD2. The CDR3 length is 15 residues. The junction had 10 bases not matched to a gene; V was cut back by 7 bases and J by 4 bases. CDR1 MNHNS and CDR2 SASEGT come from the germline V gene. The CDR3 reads CASISGTSKADTQYF. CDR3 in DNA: TGTGCCAGCATCTCCGGGACTAGTAAGGCAGATACGCAGTATTTT.

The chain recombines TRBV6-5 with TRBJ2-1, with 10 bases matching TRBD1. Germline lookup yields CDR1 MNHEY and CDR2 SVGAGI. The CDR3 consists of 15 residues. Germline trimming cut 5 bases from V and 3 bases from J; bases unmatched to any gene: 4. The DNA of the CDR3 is TGTGCCAGCAGTCGAGGACAGGGGGGCTACAATGAGCAGTTCTTC. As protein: CASSRGQGGYNEQFF.

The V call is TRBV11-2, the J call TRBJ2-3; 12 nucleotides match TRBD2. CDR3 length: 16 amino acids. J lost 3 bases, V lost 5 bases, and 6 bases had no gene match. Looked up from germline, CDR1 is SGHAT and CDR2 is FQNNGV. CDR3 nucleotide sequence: TGTGCCAGCAGCCGCACCGGACTAGCGGGGACAGATACGCAGTATTTT. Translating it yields CASSRTGLAGTDTQYF.

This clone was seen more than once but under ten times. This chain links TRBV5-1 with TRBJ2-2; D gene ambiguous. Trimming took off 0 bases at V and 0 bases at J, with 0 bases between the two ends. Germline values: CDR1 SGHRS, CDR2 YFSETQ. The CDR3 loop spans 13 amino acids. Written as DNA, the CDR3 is TGCGCCAGCAGCTTGGCGAACACCGGGGAGCTGTTTTTT. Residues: CASSLANTGELFF.

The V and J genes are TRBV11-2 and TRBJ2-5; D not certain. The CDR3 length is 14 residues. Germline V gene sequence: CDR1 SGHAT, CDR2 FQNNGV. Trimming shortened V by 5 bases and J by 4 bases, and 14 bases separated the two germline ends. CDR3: CASSLRPLGETQYF. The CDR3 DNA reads TGTGCCAGCAGCCTCAGACCCCTCGGAGAGACCCAGTACTTC.

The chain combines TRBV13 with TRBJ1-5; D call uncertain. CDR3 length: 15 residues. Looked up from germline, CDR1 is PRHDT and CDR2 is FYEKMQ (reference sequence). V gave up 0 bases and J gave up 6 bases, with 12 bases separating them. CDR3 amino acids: CASSLGLGGSQPQHF. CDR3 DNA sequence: TGTGCCAGCAGCTTAGGCCTGGGAGGGAGTCAGCCCCAGCATTTT.

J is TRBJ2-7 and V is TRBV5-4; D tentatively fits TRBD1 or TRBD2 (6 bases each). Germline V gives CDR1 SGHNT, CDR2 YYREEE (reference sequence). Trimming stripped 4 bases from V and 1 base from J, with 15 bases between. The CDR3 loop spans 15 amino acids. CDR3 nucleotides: TGTGCCAGCAGCCCTAGCGTAGGGGGATCCTACGAGCAGTACTTC. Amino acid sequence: CASSPSVGGSYEQYF.

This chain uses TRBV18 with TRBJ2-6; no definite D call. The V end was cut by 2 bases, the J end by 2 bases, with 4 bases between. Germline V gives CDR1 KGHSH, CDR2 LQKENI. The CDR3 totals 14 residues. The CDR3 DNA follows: TGTGCCAGCTCACCAGACACTGGGGCCAACGTCCTGACTTTC. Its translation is CASSPDTGANVLTF.

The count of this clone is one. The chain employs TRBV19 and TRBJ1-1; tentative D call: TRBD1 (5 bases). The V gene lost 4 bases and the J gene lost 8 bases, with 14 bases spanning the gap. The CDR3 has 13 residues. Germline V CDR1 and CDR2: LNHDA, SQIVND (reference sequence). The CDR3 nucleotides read TGTGCCAGTAGTAATAGGGACCTACGAGAAGCTTTCTTT. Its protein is CASSNRDLREAFF.

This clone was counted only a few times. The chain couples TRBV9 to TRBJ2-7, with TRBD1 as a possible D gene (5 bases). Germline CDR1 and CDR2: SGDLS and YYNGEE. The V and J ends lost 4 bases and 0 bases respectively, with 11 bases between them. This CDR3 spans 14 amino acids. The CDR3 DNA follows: TGTGCCAGCAGCCAGGGTGGGTCCTCCTACGAGCAGTACTTC. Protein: CASSQGGSSYEQYF. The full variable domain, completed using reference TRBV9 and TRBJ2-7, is DSGVTQTPKHLITATGQRVTLRCSPRSGDLSVYWYQQSLDQGLQFLIQYYNGEERAKGNILERFSAQQFPDLHSELNLSSLELGDSALYFCASSQGGSSYEQYFGPGTRLTVT.

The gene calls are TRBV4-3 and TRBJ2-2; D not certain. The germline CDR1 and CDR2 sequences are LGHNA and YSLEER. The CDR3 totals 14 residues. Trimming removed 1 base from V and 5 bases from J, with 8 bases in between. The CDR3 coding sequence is TGCGCCAGCAGCCAAGCTTGGGGAACCGGGGAGCTGTTTTTT. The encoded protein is CASSQAWGTGELFF.

CDR3 protein: CASSLRTQGMLSGNTIYF. DNA for the CDR3: TGTGCCAGCAGCTTGCGAACGCAAGGGATGCTGTCTGGAAACACCATATATTTT. V gene TRBV5-5 combines with J gene TRBJ1-3; D not resolved. CDR3 length: 18 residues. The germline CDR1 and CDR2 sequences are SGHKS and YYEKEE (reference sequence). V was cut by 1 base and J by 1 base, with 18 bases left in between.

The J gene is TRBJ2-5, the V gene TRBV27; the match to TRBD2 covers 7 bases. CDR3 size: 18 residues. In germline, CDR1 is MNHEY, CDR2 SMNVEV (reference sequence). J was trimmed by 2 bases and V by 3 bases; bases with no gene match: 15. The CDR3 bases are TGTGCCAGCAGTTTCTGGAGTTCGTTAGCGGGCATTCAAGAGACCCAGTACTTC. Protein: CASSFWSSLAGIQETQYF.

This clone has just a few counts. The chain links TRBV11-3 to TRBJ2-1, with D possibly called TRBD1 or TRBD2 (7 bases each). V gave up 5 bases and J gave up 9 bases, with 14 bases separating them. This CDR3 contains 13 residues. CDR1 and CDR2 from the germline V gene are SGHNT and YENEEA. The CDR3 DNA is TGTGCCAGCAGCCAACCCAGGGGGGGTGAGCAGTTCTTC. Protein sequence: CASSQPRGGEQFF.

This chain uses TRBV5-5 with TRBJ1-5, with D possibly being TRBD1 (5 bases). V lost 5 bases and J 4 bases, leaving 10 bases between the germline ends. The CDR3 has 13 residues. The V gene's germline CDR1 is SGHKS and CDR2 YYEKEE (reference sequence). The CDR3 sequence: CASSWDVNQPQHF. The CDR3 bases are TGTGCCAGCAGTTGGGACGTGAATCAGCCCCAGCATTTT.

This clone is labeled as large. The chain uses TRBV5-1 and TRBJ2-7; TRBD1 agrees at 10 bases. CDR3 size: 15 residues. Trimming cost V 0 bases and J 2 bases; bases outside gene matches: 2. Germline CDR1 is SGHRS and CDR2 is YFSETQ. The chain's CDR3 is CASSLGTGGAYEQYF. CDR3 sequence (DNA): TGCGCCAGCAGCTTGGGGACAGGGGGGGCCTACGAGCAGTACTTC.

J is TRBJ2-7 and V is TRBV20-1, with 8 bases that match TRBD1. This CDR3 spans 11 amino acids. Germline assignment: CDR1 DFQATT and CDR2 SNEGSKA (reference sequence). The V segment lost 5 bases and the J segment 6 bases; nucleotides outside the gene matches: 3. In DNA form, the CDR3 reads TGCAGTGCTCGGACAGGGCGCGAGCAGTACTTC. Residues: CSARTGREQYF.

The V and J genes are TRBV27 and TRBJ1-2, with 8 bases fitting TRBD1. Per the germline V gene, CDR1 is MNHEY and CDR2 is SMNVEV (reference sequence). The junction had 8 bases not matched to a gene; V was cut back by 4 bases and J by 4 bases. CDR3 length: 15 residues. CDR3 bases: TGTGCCAGCAGTTCCCGGGACAGGCTAATCTATGGCTACACCTTC. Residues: CASSSRDRLIYGYTF.

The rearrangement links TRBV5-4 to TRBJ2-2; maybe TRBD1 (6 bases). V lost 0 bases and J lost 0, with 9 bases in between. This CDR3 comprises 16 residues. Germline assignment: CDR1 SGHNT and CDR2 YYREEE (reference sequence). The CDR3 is CASSLGPGANTGELFF. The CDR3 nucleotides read TGTGCCAGCAGCTTGGGCCCAGGGGCGAACACCGGGGAGCTGTTTTTT.

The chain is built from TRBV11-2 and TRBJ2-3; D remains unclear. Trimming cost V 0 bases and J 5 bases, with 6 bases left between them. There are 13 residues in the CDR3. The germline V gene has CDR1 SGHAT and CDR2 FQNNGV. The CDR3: CASSLDQQDTQYF. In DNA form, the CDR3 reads TGTGCCAGCAGCTTAGATCAACAAGATACGCAGTATTTT.

Here the CDR3 DNA reads TGTGCCAGCAGCCAAGGAGGGCCCTCTGCCGAGCAGTACTTC. This translates into CASSQGGPSAEQYF. V and J are TRBV5-4 and TRBJ2-7; a possible D gene is TRBD2 (6 bases). V gave up 4 bases and J gave up 6 bases, with 17 bases separating them. CDR3 size: 14 residues. From germline, CDR1 is SGHNT and CDR2 YYREEE (reference sequence).

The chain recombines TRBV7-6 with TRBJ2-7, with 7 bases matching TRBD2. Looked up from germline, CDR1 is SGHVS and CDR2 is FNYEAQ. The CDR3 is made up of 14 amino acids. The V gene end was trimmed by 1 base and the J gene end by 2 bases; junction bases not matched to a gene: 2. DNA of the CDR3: TGTGCCAGCAGCTTAGGGGCGGGAGCCTACGAGCAGTACTTC. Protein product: CASSLGAGAYEQYF.

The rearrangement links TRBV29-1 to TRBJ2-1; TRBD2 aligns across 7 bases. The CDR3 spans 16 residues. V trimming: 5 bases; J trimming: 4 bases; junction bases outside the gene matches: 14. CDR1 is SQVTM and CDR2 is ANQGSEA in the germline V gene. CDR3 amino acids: CSVSLADQRSYNEQFF. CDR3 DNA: TGCAGCGTTTCCCTAGCGGATCAACGTTCTTACAATGAGCAGTTCTTC.

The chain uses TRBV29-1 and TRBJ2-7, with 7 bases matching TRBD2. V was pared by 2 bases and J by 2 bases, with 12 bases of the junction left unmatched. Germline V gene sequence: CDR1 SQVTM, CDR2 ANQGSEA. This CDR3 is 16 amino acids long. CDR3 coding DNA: TGCAGCGTTGAATTGGCTAGCGGAACCTTACCCTACGAGCAGTACTTC. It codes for CSVELASGTLPYEQYF.